The 11 T cell receptor beta chains presented below share a single source sample, sequenced in a study of CD8 T cells in Susac syndrome. Random hexamers primed reverse transcription of roughly 0.5 to 1 ug RNA. One entry per CDR3 protein results from TCRdb running MiXCR on the immunoSEQ multiplex PCR reads. The sample holds some 60,000 distinct CDR3 sequences, just over 90% seen once. The sequencing sample was made of CD8+ T cells from PBMCs. The receptors derive from a human donor in good health.

The chain uses TRBV7-9 and TRBJ2-1; tentative D call: TRBD2 (5 bases). Germline values: CDR1 SEHNR, CDR2 FQNEAQ (reference sequence). V was shortened by 4 bases and J by 8 bases, with 9 bases between the two germline ends. The CDR3 extends over 12 amino acids. Here the CDR3 reads CASSSEGDEQFF. The DNA of the CDR3 is TGTGCCAGCAGCTCAGAGGGAGATGAGCAGTTCTTC. Drawing the rest from reference TRBV7-9 and TRBJ2-1, the complete variable domain is DTGVSQNPRHKITKRGQNVTFRCDPISEHNRLYWYRQTLGQGPEFLTYFQNEAQLEKSRLLSDRFSAERPKGSFSTLEIQRTEQGDSAMYLCASSSEGDEQFFGPGTRLTVL.

The chain's CDR3 is CASSENRRDSTIWGYTF. The CDR3, as DNA: TGTGCCAGTAGTGAGAATCGCCGGGACAGTACAATATGGGGCTACACCTTC. The chain uses TRBV19 and TRBJ1-2, with 7 bases matching TRBD1. Trimming at V came to 5 bases and at J to 8 bases, leaving 20 bases not matched to a gene. CDR3 size: 17 residues. The germline gives CDR1 LNHDA, CDR2 SQIVND (reference sequence). Filled out from reference TRBV19 and TRBJ1-2, the complete variable domain reads DGGITQSPKYLFRKEGQNVTLSCEQNLNHDAMYWYRQDPGQGLRLIYYSQIVNDFQKGDIAEGYSVSREKKESFPLTVTSAQKNPTAFYLCASSENRRDSTIWGYTFGSGTRLTVV.

The chain carries TRBV7-9 and TRBJ2-7; 7 bases are a match to TRBD1. Germline V gene data show CDR1 as SEHNR and CDR2 as FQNEAQ (reference sequence). Germline trimming cut 4 bases from V and 2 bases from J; bases unmatched to any gene: 2. The CDR3 is 13 residues long. CDR3 DNA: TGTGCCAGCAGCTCGGACAGGACCTACGAGCAGTACTTC. It is translated as CASSSDRTYEQYF.

The V and J genes are TRBV20-1 and TRBJ1-5; D may be TRBD1 (5 bases). With 0 bases removed from V and 5 bases from J, the gap between germline ends came to 11 bases. CDR3 length equals 14 residues. Germline V CDR1 and CDR2: DFQATT, SNEGSKA (reference sequence). The CDR3, as DNA: TGCAGTGCTAGAGATCTGGCAGGGCATCAGCCCCAGCATTTT. Translation: CSARDLAGHQPQHF.

The chain has TRBV19 and TRBJ2-5; D could derive from TRBD1 or TRBD2 (5 bases each). V was pared by 6 bases and J by 5 bases, with 22 bases between. Germline V gene lookup returns CDR1 LNHDA and CDR2 SQIVND (reference sequence). There are 16 residues in the CDR3. CDR3 region: CASRTSGTLVGETQYF. The CDR3 DNA reads TGTGCCAGTAGGACGTCCGGGACCCTGGTTGGGGAGACCCAGTACTTC.

In DNA, the CDR3 is TGCGCCAGCAGCCAAGTCTCCCACTCGGGTTCCCACGAGCAGTACTTC. Amino acids: CASSQVSHSGSHEQYF. The chain carries TRBV4-3 and TRBJ2-7; D ambiguous. The germline V gene has CDR1 LGHNA and CDR2 YSLEER. V lost 1 base, J lost 5 bases, and 18 bases lay in between. The CDR3 runs to 16 residues.

The chain carries TRBV9 and TRBJ2-7; weak D call: TRBD1 (6 bases). The CDR3 loop spans 14 amino acids. V was pared by 2 bases and J by 0 bases, with 9 bases between. CDR1 is SGDLS, CDR2 YYNGEE, per germline. Written as DNA, the CDR3 is TGTGCCAGCAGCGTGGTAGGGGGCTCCTACGAGCAGTACTTC. Amino acid sequence: CASSVVGGSYEQYF.

This chain uses TRBV7-9 with TRBJ2-3, with D possibly TRBD1 on 5 matching bases. V shed 4 bases and J shed 0 bases, with 8 bases lying between them. CDR1 and CDR2 from the germline V gene are SEHNR and FQNEAQ (reference sequence). The CDR3 consists of 14 residues. The CDR3 region is CASSSDISTDTQYF. CDR3 sequence (DNA): TGTGCCAGCAGCTCGGACATAAGCACAGATACGCAGTATTTT. The full variable domain, with the rest looked up from reference TRBV7-9 and TRBJ2-3, is DTGVSQNPRHKITKRGQNVTFRCDPISEHNRLYWYRQTLGQGPEFLTYFQNEAQLEKSRLLSDRFSAERPKGSFSTLEIQRTEQGDSAMYLCASSSDISTDTQYFGPGTRLTVL.

The rearrangement joins TRBV14 to TRBJ2-7; D is possibly TRBD1 (5 bases). Germline-derived CDR1 and CDR2 are SGHDN and FVKESK. The CDR3 is 13 residues long. Trimming stripped 0 bases from V and 6 bases from J, with 9 bases between. This chain's CDR3 is CASSQDRRAEQYF. The CDR3 DNA is TGTGCCAGCAGCCAAGATCGCAGGGCCGAGCAGTACTTC.

The genes are TRBV7-9 and TRBJ2-7; 7 bases align to TRBD1. The V segment lost 5 bases and the J segment 3 bases; nucleotides outside the gene matches: 10. From germline, CDR1 is SEHNR and CDR2 FQNEAQ (reference sequence). The CDR3 sequence is 15 residues long. The CDR3 loop reads CASSPQGQYNYEQYF. CDR3 DNA sequence: TGTGCCAGCAGCCCGCAGGGACAGTACAACTACGAGCAGTACTTC.

Here the CDR3 reads CASSLATDENTEAFF. Here the CDR3 DNA reads TGCGCCAGCAGCTTGGCTACAGATGAGAACACTGAAGCTTTCTTT. The chain recombines TRBV5-1 with TRBJ1-1; unclear D gene. The germline V and J ends were trimmed by 0 bases and 1 base, with 10 bases remaining between them. CDR3 length: 15 residues. CDR1 is SGHRS and CDR2 is YFSETQ in the germline V gene.